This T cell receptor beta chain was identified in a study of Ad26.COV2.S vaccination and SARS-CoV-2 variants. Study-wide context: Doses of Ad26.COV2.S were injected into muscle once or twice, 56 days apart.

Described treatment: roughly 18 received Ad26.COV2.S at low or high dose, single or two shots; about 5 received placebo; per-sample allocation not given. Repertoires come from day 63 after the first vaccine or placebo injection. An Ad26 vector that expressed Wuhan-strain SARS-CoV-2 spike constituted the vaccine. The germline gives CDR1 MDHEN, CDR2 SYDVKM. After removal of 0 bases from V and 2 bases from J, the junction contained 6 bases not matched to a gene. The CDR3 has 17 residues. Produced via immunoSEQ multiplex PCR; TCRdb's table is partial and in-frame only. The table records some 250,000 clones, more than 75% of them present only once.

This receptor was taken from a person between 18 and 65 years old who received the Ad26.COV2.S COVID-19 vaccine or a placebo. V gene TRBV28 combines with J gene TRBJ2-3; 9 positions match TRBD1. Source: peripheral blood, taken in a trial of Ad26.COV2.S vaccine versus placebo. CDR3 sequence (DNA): TGTGCCAGCAGTTTATGGGGGACAGGGCCCTACACAGATACGCAGTATTTT. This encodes CASSLWGTGPYTDTQYF. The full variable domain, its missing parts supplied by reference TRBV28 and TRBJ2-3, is DVKVTQSSRYLVKRTGEKVFLECVQDMDHENMFWYRQDPGLGLRLIYFSYDVKMKEKGDIPEGYSVSREKKERFSLILESASTNQTSMYLCASSLWGTGPYTDTQYFGPGTRLTVL.